These 24 T cell receptor beta chains were all obtained from the same sample, sequenced in a study of CD8+CD57+ T cells in acquired aplastic anemia. Researchers used genomic DNA as the template to profile TCR beta VDJ and CDR3. TCRdb itself ran the reads through MiXCR, one entry per CDR3 protein. The repertoire consists of around 170,000 distinct CDR3 sequences, with about 64% occurring once and the leading ten covering about 41%. The sequencing sample was made of sorted CD4+, CD8+, or CD8+CD57+ T cells (not recorded which) from PBMCs. The source of these receptors is a human donor in good health.

The rearrangement uses TRBV20-1 and TRBJ2-1, with D tentatively TRBD1 or TRBD2 (6 bases each). CDR3 length: 13 amino acids. Germline V gene lookup returns CDR1 DFQATT and CDR2 SNEGSKA (reference sequence). CDR3 loop: CSVARLEGDEQFF. CDR3 DNA: TGCAGCGTAGCCCGACTGGAGGGGGATGAGCAGTTCTTC.

V and J are TRBV5-1 and TRBJ1-6; unclear D gene. The germline CDR1 and CDR2 sequences are SGHRS and YFSETQ. V lost 4 bases and J lost 7, with 18 bases in between. The CDR3 loop spans 16 amino acids. The DNA of the CDR3 is TGCGCCAGCAGCAAGACCCCGCCGGGTTTAAATTCACCCCTCCACTTT. The encoded protein is CASSKTPPGLNSPLHF.

This clonotype was seen repeatedly, ten times or more. The chain carries TRBV19 and TRBJ1-1; D not resolved. V dropped 6 bases and J dropped 7 bases, with 12 bases sitting between them. Germline V gene data show CDR1 as LNHDA and CDR2 as SQIVND (reference sequence). The CDR3 is 12 amino acids. In DNA form, the CDR3 reads TGTGCCAGTAGATCCGGGGTCGGTGAAGCTTTCTTT. Translated: CASRSGVGEAFF. Using reference TRBV19 and TRBJ1-1 for the parts outside the CDR3, the full variable domain is DGGITQSPKYLFRKEGQNVTLSCEQNLNHDAMYWYRQDPGQGLRLIYYSQIVNDFQKGDIAEGYSVSREKKESFPLTVTSAQKNPTAFYLCASRSGVGEAFFGQGTRLTVV.

DNA for the CDR3: TGTGCCAGCAGTGAACCGACAGGGAAAAGTGGAAACACCATATATTTT. It encodes CASSEPTGKSGNTIYF. This chain connects TRBV25-1 to TRBJ1-3; 7 bases align to TRBD1. Germline V lookup: CDR1 MGHDK, CDR2 SYGVNS. The CDR3 contains 16 residues. J lost 3 bases, V lost 2 bases, and 7 bases had no gene match.

This chain links TRBV19 with TRBJ1-1; no firm D call. Germline loops: CDR1 LNHDA, CDR2 SQIVND (reference sequence). The CDR3 loop spans 12 amino acids. Trimming left V 7 bases short and J 1 base short, with 7 bases between. The CDR3 region is CASTQTNTEAFF. The CDR3 nucleotides are TGTGCCAGTACCCAAACGAACACTGAAGCTTTCTTT.

The chain combines TRBV6-5 with TRBJ2-2; D might be TRBD2 (6 bases). Trimming took off 7 bases at V and 1 base at J, with 22 bases between the two ends. CDR1 is MNHEY and CDR2 is SVGAGI in the germline V gene. CDR3 length: 18 amino acids. The CDR3 DNA is TGTGCCAGCACCGGAAAGGGAGGACAACGCCTGAACACCGGGGAGCTGTTTTTT. It translates to CASTGKGGQRLNTGELFF.

This chain links TRBV19 with TRBJ1-2; 7 bases agree with TRBD1. Germline loops: CDR1 LNHDA, CDR2 SQIVND (reference sequence). This CDR3 has 13 residues. With V trimmed by 5 bases and J by 3 bases, 3 bases remained unmatched. The CDR3 here is CASSRQGDYGYTF. The CDR3 DNA reads TGTGCCAGTAGTCGCCAGGGGGACTATGGCTACACCTTC.

Comments on this clonotype: The CDR3 does not end in the conserved phenylalanine or tryptophan, so this is likely a read error. The chain carries TRBV19 and TRBJ1-5; D is perhaps TRBD1 (6 bases). V lost 6 bases to trimming and J lost 7 bases, with 10 bases between them. Germline-derived CDR1 and CDR2 are LNHDA and SQIVND (reference sequence). The CDR3 covers 12 residues. CDR3 protein: CASRATGQPQHL. For the CDR3, the DNA is TGTGCCAGTAGAGCTACAGGGCAGCCCCAGCATTTG.

This clonotype was counted at least ten times. The rearrangement joins TRBV6-1 to TRBJ2-7, with D possibly being TRBD2 (7 bases). Germline lookup yields CDR1 MNHNS and CDR2 SASEGT. There are 16 residues in the CDR3. Trimming pared 0 bases from V and 2 bases from J, leaving 14 bases between. The chain's CDR3 is CASSEAPGGPTYEQYF. In nucleotides, the CDR3 is TGTGCCAGCAGTGAAGCGCCCGGGGGGCCCACCTACGAGCAGTACTTC.

The chain has TRBV5-5 and TRBJ2-7, with 10 bases identical to TRBD2. The CDR3 is 17 residues long. The germline V gene has CDR1 SGHKS and CDR2 YYEKEE (reference sequence). With 0 bases clipped from V and 3 bases from J, the junction kept 9 bases outside the gene matches. CDR3 DNA sequence: TGTGCCAGCAGCTTGGCATCTAGCGGGAGCTTCCTCTACGAGCAGTACTTC. It translates to CASSLASSGSFLYEQYF.

This clonotype was found many times. The rearrangement uses TRBV20-1 and TRBJ2-3, with D perhaps given as TRBD1 or TRBD2 (6 bases each). V lost 0 bases and J 2 bases, leaving 21 bases between the germline ends. The CDR3 covers 18 residues. Looked up from germline, CDR1 is DFQATT and CDR2 is SNEGSKA (reference sequence). This CDR3 reads CSARDRGRTELPTDTQYF. The CDR3 bases are TGCAGTGCTAGAGATCGAGGGAGGACAGAGTTACCCACAGATACGCAGTATTTT.

This clonotype has a handful of counts. The gene calls are TRBV5-4 and TRBJ2-1, with 8 bases identical to TRBD2. The CDR3 is 15 amino acids. The germline gives CDR1 SGHNT, CDR2 YYREEE (reference sequence). The V gene end was trimmed by 5 bases and the J gene end by 10 bases; junction bases not matched to a gene: 14. The CDR3 nucleotides read TGTGCCAGCAGTTCCGGACTAGCACTACCACCGGAGCAGTTCTTC. Protein: CASSSGLALPPEQFF.

This sequence joins TRBV20-1 and TRBJ2-3, with TRBD2 as a possible D gene (6 bases). Germline assignment: CDR1 DFQATT and CDR2 SNEGSKA (reference sequence). V was shortened by 6 bases and J by 1 base, with 11 bases between the two germline ends. The CDR3 extends over 13 amino acids. In DNA form, the CDR3 reads TGCAGTGCCGGCGGGGACGGCACAGATACGCAGTATTTT. This gives the protein CSAGGDGTDTQYF.

V is TRBV10-2 and J is TRBJ2-7; D may match TRBD1 or TRBD2 (5 bases each). The germline V gene encodes CDR1 WSHSY and CDR2 SAAADI. This CDR3 is built from 14 residues. V was cut by 6 bases and J by 0 bases, with 12 bases left in between. CDR3 coding DNA: TGCGCCAGCAGGTGGGACGGTAGCTCCTACGAGCAGTACTTC. This gives the protein CASRWDGSSYEQYF.

The gene calls are TRBV15 and TRBJ2-7; D may be TRBD1 (6 bases). Germline-derived CDR1 and CDR2 are LNHNV and YYDKDF (reference sequence). This CDR3 spans 15 amino acids. V lost 1 base and J lost 1, with 11 bases in between. The CDR3 spells CATSRAGGQSYEQYF. DNA of the CDR3: TGTGCCACCAGCAGAGCGGGCGGACAGTCCTACGAGCAGTACTTC.

CDR3 DNA: TGCAGTGCTCCGCGGGGGGGCCTCGGCACAGATACGCAGTATTTT. Translated: CSAPRGGLGTDTQYF. The chain couples TRBV20-1 to TRBJ2-3; 9 positions agree with TRBD2. CDR1 and CDR2 from the germline V gene are DFQATT and SNEGSKA (reference sequence). Germline trimming cut 5 bases from V and 1 base from J; bases unmatched to any gene: 7. The CDR3 spans 15 residues.

The V gene is TRBV19, the J gene TRBJ2-1; 7 positions agree with TRBD1. V shed 3 bases, J shed 6 bases, and the junction held 8 bases outside the gene matches. The CDR3 has 15 residues. Looked up from germline, CDR1 is LNHDA and CDR2 is SQIVND (reference sequence). Written as DNA, the CDR3 is TGTGCCAGTAGTATCCAAGCAGGGGGTGGCAATGAGCAGTTCTTC. This encodes CASSIQAGGGNEQFF. Looking up the rest from reference TRBV19 and TRBJ2-1 gives the full variable domain: DGGITQSPKYLFRKEGQNVTLSCEQNLNHDAMYWYRQDPGQGLRLIYYSQIVNDFQKGDIAEGYSVSREKKESFPLTVTSAQKNPTAFYLCASSIQAGGGNEQFFGPGTRLTVL.

The chain has TRBV12-3 or TRBV12-4 and TRBJ2-5; TRBD2 agrees at 10 bases. The CDR3 totals 15 residues. V trimming: 4 bases; J trimming: 1 base; junction bases outside the gene matches: 3. The CDR3 sequence is CASSSSGGTQETQYF. The CDR3 nucleotides are TGTGCCAGCAGTTCTAGCGGGGGAACCCAAGAGACCCAGTACTTC.

CDR3 residues: CSARTGRNTEAFF. The CDR3 coding sequence is TGCAGTGCCAGGACAGGGAGGAACACTGAAGCTTTCTTT. The rearrangement links TRBV20-1 to TRBJ1-1; 8 bases map to TRBD1. V lost 6 bases, J lost 1 base, and 4 bases stayed unmatched. There are 13 residues in the CDR3. Germline V gene data show CDR1 as DFQATT and CDR2 as SNEGSKA (reference sequence).

This chain uses TRBV7-2 with TRBJ2-1, with 9 bases fitting TRBD2. In germline, CDR1 is SGHTA, CDR2 FQGNSA. The V segment lost 9 bases and the J segment 3 bases; nucleotides outside the gene matches: 3. The CDR3 is made up of 13 amino acids. Here the CDR3 reads CASLAGVYNEQFF. The CDR3 nucleotides read TGTGCCAGTTTAGCGGGGGTCTACAATGAGCAGTTCTTC.

Remarks on this clonotype: The conserved closing phenylalanine or tryptophan is absent in this CDR3, likely reflecting a read error. V usage is TRBV4-1 and J usage is TRBJ1-6; weak D call: TRBD1 (6 bases). Germline lookup yields CDR1 MGHRA and CDR2 YSYEKL. The CDR3 is 17 amino acids. Deletions cut 4 bases from V and 6 bases from J, with 19 bases between. The CDR3 DNA sequence: TGCGCCAGCAGCCGGGGTTGGGACCAGGGGAGTAATTCACCCCTCCACTCT. Protein sequence: CASSRGWDQGSNSPLHS.

This clonotype was observed at least ten times. The genes are TRBV29-1 and TRBJ2-2; 8 bases agree with TRBD2. In germline, CDR1 is SQVTM, CDR2 ANQGSEA. There are 15 residues in the CDR3. Trimming cost V 4 bases and J 6 bases; bases outside gene matches: 10. CDR3 residues: CSVAAGGHEAGELFF. Here the CDR3 DNA reads TGCAGCGTTGCCGCGGGGGGTCATGAGGCCGGGGAGCTGTTTTTT.

The V call is TRBV20-1, the J call TRBJ2-1, with TRBD2 matching over 10 bases. J lost 5 bases, V lost 0 bases, and 7 bases had no gene match. This CDR3 spans 16 amino acids. The germline gives CDR1 DFQATT, CDR2 SNEGSKA (reference sequence). CDR3 DNA: TGCAGTGCTAGAGACACTTCAGCGGGGGGGAACAATGAGCAGTTCTTC. It encodes CSARDTSAGGNNEQFF.

This clonotype was recorded at least ten times. This chain uses TRBV27 with TRBJ2-7, with D tentatively TRBD2 (6 bases). Per germline, CDR1 MNHEY and CDR2 SMNVEV (reference sequence). The CDR3 is 13 residues long. V lost 3 bases, J lost 3 bases, and 9 bases lay in between. Written as DNA, the CDR3 is TGTGCCAGCAGTTTGAGTAGCGGCTACGAGCAGTACTTC. Its protein product is CASSLSSGYEQYF.